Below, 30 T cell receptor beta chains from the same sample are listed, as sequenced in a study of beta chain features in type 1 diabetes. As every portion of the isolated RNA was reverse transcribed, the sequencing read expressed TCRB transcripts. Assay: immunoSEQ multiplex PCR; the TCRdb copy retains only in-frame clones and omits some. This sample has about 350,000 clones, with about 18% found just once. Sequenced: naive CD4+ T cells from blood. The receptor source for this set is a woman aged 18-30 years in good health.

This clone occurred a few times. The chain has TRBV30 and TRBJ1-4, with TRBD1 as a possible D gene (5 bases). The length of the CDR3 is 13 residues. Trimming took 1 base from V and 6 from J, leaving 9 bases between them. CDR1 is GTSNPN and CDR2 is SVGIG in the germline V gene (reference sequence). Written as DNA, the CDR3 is TGTGCCTGGAGTGAAGGGGTAGATGAAAAACTGTTTTTT. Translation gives CAWSEGVDEKLFF.

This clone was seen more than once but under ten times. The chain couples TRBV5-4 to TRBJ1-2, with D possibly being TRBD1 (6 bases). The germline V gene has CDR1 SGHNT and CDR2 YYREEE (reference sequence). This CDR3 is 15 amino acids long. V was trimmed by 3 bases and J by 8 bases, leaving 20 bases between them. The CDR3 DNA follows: TGTGCCAGCAGCTCCGCCCGCAGGGGATCTATGGGCTACACCTTC. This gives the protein CASSSARRGSMGYTF.

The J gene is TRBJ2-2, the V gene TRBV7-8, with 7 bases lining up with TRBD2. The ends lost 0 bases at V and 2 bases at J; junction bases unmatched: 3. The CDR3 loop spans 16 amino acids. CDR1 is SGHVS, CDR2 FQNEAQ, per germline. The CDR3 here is CASSLASGYNTGELFF. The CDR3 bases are TGTGCCAGCAGCTTAGCTAGCGGGTACAACACCGGGGAGCTGTTTTTT. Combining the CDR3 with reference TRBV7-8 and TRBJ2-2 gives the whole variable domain GAGVSQSPRYKVAKRGQDVALRCDPISGHVSLFWYQQALGQGPEFLTYFQNEAQLDKSGLPSDRFFAERPEGSVSTLKIQRTQQEDSAVYLCASSLASGYNTGELFFGEGSRLTVL.

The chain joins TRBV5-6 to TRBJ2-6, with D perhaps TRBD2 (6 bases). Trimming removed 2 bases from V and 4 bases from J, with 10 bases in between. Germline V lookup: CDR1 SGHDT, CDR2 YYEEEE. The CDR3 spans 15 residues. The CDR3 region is CASSFLAAGANVLTF. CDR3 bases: TGTGCCAGCAGCTTTTTAGCGGCCGGGGCCAACGTCCTGACTTTC.

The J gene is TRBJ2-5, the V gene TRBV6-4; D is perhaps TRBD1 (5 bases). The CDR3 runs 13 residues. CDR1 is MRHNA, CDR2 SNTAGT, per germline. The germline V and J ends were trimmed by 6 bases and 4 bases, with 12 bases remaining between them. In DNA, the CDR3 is TGTGCCAGCAGCGACGAAGGGGCAGAGACCCAGTACTTC. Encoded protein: CASSDEGAETQYF.

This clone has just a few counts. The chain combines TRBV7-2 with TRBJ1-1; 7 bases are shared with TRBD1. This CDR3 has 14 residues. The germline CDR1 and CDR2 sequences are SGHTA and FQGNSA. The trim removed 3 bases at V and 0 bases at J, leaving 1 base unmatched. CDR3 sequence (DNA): TGTGCCAGCAGCTTTGACAGGGTGAACACTGAAGCTTTCTTT. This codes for CASSFDRVNTEAFF.

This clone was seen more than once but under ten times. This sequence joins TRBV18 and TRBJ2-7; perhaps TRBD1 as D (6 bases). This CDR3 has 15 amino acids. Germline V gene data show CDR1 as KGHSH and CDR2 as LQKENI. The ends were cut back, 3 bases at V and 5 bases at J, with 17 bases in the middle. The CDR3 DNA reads TGTGCCAGCTCACCCCCAACAGGGCAGAGGCACGAGCAGTACTTC. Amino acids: CASSPPTGQRHEQYF.

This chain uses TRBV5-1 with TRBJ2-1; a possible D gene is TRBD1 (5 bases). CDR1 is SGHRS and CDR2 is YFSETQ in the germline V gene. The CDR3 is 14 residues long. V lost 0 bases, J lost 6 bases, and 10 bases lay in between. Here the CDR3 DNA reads TGCGCCAGCAGCTTGGCCCGGACAACCAATGAGCAGTTCTTC. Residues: CASSLARTTNEQFF.

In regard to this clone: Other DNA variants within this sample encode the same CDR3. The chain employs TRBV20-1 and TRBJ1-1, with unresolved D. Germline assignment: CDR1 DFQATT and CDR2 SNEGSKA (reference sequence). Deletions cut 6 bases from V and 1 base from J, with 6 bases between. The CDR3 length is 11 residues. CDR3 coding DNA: TGCAGTGCCTCACAGAACACTGAAGCTTTCTTT. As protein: CSASQNTEAFF.

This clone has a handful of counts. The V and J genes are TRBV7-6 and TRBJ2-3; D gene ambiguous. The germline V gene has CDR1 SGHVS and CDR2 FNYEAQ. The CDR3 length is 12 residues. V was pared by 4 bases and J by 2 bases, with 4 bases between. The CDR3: CASSSLTDTQYF. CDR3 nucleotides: TGTGCCAGCAGCTCCCTCACAGATACGCAGTATTTT.

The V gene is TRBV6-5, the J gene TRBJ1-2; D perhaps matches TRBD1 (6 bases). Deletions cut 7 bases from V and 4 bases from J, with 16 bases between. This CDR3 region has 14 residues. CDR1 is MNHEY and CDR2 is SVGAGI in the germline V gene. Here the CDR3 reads CASILDSQFYGYTF. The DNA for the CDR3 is TGTGCCAGCATCTTGGACAGTCAGTTCTATGGCTACACCTTC.

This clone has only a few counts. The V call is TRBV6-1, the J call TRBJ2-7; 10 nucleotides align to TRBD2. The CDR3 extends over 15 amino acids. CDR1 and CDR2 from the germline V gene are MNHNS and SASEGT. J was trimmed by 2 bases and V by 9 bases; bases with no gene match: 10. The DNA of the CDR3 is TGTGCCAGTCTCCCGGGACTAGCGCCCGCCTACGAGCAGTACTTC. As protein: CASLPGLAPAYEQYF.

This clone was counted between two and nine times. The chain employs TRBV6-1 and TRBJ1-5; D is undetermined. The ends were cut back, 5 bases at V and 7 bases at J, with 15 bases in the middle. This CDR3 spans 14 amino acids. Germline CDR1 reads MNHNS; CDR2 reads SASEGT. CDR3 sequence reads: CASSSDMGAQPQHF. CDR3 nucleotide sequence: TGTGCCAGCAGTTCCGACATGGGAGCCCAGCCCCAGCATTTT.

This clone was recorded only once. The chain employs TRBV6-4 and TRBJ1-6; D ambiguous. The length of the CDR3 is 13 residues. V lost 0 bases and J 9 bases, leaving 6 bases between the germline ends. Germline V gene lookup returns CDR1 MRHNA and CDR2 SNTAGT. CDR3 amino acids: CASSDSRVSPLHF. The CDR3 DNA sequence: TGTGCCAGCAGTGACTCTCGAGTTTCACCCCTCCACTTT.

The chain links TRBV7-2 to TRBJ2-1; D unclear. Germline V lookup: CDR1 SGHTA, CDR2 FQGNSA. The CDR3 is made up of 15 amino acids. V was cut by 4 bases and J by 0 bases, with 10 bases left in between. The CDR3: CASSSAVSSYNEQFF. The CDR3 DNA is TGTGCCAGCAGCTCCGCGGTTAGCTCCTACAATGAGCAGTTCTTC.

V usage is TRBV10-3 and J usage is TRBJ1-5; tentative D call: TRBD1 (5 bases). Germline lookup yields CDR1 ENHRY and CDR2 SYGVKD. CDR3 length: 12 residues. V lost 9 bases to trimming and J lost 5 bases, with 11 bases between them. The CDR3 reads CAIGQGDQPQHF. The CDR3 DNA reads TGTGCCATAGGCCAGGGCGATCAGCCCCAGCATTTT.

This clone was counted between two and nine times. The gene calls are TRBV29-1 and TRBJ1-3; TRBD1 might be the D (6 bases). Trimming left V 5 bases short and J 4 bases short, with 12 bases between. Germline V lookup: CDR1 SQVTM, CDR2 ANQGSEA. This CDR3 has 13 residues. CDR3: CSVNREPGNTIYF. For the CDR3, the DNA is TGCAGCGTTAACAGGGAGCCCGGAAACACCATATATTTT.

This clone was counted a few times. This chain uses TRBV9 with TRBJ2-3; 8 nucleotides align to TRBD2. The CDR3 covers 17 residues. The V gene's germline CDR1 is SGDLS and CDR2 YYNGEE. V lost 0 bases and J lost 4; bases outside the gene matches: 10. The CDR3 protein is CASSVAGSGRGSDTQYF. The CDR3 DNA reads TGTGCCAGCAGCGTAGCTGGGAGCGGGAGAGGGTCAGATACGCAGTATTTT.

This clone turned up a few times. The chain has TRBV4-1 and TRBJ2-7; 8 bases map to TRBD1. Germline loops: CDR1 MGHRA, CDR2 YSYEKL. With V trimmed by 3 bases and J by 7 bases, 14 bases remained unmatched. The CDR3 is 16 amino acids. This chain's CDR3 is CASSHPGTGSNGEQYF. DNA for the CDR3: TGCGCCAGCAGCCATCCAGGGACAGGTTCTAATGGGGAGCAGTACTTC.

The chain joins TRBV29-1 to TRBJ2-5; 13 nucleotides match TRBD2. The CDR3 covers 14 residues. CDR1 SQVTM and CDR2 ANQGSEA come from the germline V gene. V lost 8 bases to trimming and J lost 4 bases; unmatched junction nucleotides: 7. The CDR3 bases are TGCAGCATTCGGACTAGCGGGAGTGGAGAGACCCAGTACTTC. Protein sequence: CSIRTSGSGETQYF.

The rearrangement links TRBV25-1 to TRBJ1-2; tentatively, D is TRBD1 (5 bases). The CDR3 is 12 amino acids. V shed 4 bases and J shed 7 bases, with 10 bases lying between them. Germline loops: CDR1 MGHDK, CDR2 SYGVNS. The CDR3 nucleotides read TGTGCCAGCAGTGCCCAGGGAGGTGGCTACACCTTC. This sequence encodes CASSAQGGGYTF.

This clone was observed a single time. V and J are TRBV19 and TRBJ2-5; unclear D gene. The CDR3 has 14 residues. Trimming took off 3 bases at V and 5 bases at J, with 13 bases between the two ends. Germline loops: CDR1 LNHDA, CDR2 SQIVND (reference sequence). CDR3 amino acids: CASSMRNGLETQYF. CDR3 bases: TGTGCCAGTAGTATGAGGAACGGGTTGGAGACCCAGTACTTC.

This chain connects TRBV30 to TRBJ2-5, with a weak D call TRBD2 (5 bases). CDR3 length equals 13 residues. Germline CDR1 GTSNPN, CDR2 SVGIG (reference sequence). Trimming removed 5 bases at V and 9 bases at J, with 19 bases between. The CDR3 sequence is CAWGRTLERPQYF. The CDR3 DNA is TGTGCCTGGGGTCGCACCCTCGAGCGGCCCCAGTACTTC.

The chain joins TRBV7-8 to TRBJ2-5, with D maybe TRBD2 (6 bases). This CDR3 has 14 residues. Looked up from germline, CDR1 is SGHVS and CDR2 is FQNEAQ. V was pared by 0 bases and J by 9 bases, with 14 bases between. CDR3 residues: CASSLAAGLGAQYF. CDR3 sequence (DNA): TGTGCCAGCAGCTTAGCGGCGGGGCTGGGGGCCCAGTACTTC.

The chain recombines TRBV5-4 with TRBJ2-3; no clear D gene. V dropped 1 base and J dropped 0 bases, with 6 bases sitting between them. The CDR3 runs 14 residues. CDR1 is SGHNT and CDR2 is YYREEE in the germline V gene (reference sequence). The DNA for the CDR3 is TGTGCCAGCAGCTTGATCGCGAGCACAGATACGCAGTATTTT. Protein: CASSLIASTDTQYF.

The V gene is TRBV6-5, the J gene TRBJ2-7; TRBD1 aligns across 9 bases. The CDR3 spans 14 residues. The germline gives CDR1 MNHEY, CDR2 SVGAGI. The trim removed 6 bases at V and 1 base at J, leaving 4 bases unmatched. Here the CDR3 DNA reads TGTGCCAGCAGCCTCGGGACAGGGTCCTACGAGCAGTACTTC. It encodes CASSLGTGSYEQYF.

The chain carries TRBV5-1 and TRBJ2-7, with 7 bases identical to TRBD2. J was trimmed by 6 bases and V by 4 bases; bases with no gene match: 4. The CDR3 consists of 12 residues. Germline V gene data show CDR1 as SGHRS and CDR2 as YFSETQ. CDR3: CASSPTGGEQYF. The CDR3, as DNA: TGCGCCAGCAGCCCCACGGGGGGCGAGCAGTACTTC.

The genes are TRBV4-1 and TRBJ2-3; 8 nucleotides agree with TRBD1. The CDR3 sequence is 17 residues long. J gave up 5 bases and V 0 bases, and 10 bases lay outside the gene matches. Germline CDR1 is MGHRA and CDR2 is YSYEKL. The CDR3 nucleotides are TGCGCCAGCAGCCAAGAAAGGGCAGGGGGCAAGGGAGATACGCAGTATTTT. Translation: CASSQERAGGKGDTQYF.

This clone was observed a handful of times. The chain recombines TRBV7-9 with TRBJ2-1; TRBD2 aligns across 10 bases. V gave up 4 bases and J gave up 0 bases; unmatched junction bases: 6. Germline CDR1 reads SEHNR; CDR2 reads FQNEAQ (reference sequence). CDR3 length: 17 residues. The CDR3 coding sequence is TGTGCCAGCAGCTCAATTAGCGGGAGGAGCTCCTACAATGAGCAGTTCTTC. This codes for CASSSISGRSSYNEQFF.

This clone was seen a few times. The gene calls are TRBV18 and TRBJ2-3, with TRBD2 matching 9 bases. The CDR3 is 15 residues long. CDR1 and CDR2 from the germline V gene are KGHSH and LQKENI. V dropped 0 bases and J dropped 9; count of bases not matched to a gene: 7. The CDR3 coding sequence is TGTGCCAGCTCACCACCGGCGACTAGCGGTTTAACGCAGTATTTT. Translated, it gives CASSPPATSGLTQYF.